A selection of T cell receptor beta chains follows, all from one sample in a study of shared clonotypes between healthy human individuals. Some clones are missing from TCRdb's copy, which holds only in-frame ones; the method was immunoSEQ multiplex PCR. The sample includes 450,000 to 700,000 clones, around 95% of them seen just once. Material for sequencing was naive CD8+ T cells sorted from blood. The receptors were gathered from a woman aged 25 to 39 in good health. CDR3s include the opening cysteine and the closing phenylalanine or tryptophan. The D gene is left open where the match is weak. Not every row has a clone size; where given, it reads once, few, many or a size class.

J	D	size	V	CDR3	DNA
TRBJ1-5	-	-	TRBV25-1	CASRLRRPFQPQHF	TGTGCCAGCAGGTTGAGGAGGCCTTTTCAGCCCCAGCATTTT
TRBJ1-4	TRBD1	-	TRBV28	CASSHRDSYIFNEKLFF	TGTGCCAGCAGTCATCGGGACAGTTATATTTTTAATGAAAAACTGTTTTTT
TRBJ1-5	TRBD1	-	TRBV28	CASSTGDLSNQPQHF	TGTGCCAGCAGTACAGGGGATTTGAGCAATCAGCCCCAGCATTTT
TRBJ1-5	TRBD1	-	TRBV19	CASRIRDRAQPQHF	TGTGCCAGTAGGATCCGGGACAGGGCTCAGCCCCAGCATTTT
TRBJ2-7	TRBD1	-	TRBV6-5	CASSLQGAFGSYEQYF	TGTGCCAGCAGTTTACAGGGGGCATTTGGCTCCTACGAGCAGTACTTC
TRBJ2-7	-	-	TRBV27	CASSNTGSGLYEQYF	TGTGCCAGCAGTAATACGGGTAGCGGACTCTACGAGCAGTACTTC
TRBJ1-2	-	once	TRBV5-4	CASSSTRGDGYTF	TGTGCCAGCAGCTCCACCCGAGGAGATGGCTACACCTTC
TRBJ2-1	-	-	TRBV27	CASSRTEPRDNEQFF	TGTGCCAGCAGCCGAACGGAACCCCGGGACAATGAGCAGTTCTTC
TRBJ2-7	-	-	TRBV2	CASSEGRDPSYEQYF	TGTGCCAGCAGTGAAGGCAGGGACCCCTCCTACGAGCAGTACTTC
TRBJ2-3	TRBD2	-	TRBV7-9	CASSRLAGVSTDTQYF	TGTGCCAGCAGCCGGCTAGCGGGAGTAAGCACAGATACGCAGTATTTT
TRBJ2-1	TRBD1	-	TRBV29-1	CSVEGLRGTPYNEQFF	TGCAGCGTTGAGGGGCTCAGGGGGACCCCTTACAATGAGCAGTTCTTC
TRBJ1-4	TRBD1	-	TRBV28	CASSGQGYEKLFF	TGTGCCAGCAGCGGACAGGGTTATGAAAAACTGTTTTTT
TRBJ1-2	TRBD1	-	TRBV2	CASSEARTGLPGYTF	TGTGCCAGCAGTGAAGCTAGGACAGGGTTGCCTGGCTACACCTTC
TRBJ2-5	-	-	TRBV11-2	CASSSRRGRETQYF	TGTGCCAGCAGCTCCCGCAGGGGCAGGGAGACCCAGTACTTC
TRBJ1-1	-	-	TRBV5-1	CASSLGRGGLHTEAFF	TGCGCCAGCAGCTTGGGTCGAGGGGGGTTACACACTGAAGCTTTCTTT
TRBJ2-7	-	-	TRBV2	CASTGLGDHEQYF	TGTGCCAGCACGGGGTTAGGGGACCACGAGCAGTACTTC
TRBJ2-1	-	-	TRBV5-1	CASSLTGVVGEQFF	TGCGCCAGCAGCTTAACGGGAGTAGTCGGCGAGCAGTTCTTC
TRBJ2-7	TRBD2	once	TRBV13	CASSSGTSLYEQYF	TGTGCCAGCAGCTCAGGGACTAGCCTTTACGAGCAGTACTTC
TRBJ2-5	-	-	TRBV5-1	CASSFDSPGLQYF	TGCGCCAGCAGCTTCGACTCCCCGGGACTTCAGTACTTC
TRBJ2-2	TRBD1	-	TRBV9	CASSVNRDRGPGELFF	TGTGCCAGCAGCGTGAACCGGGACAGGGGGCCCGGGGAGCTGTTTTTT
TRBJ2-7	-	-	TRBV19	CASSIGTHEQYF	TGTGCCAGTAGTATCGGAACCCACGAGCAGTACTTC
TRBJ2-5	-	-	TRBV11-2	CASSTRGSYQETQYF	TGTGCCAGCAGTACGAGGGGCTCGTACCAAGAGACCCAGTACTTC
TRBJ2-7	-	-	TRBV6-5	CASSNTITGSEQYF	TGTGCCAGCAGCAACACAATAACAGGGAGCGAGCAGTACTTC
TRBJ2-7	-	-	TRBV13	CASSLVRGYEQYF	TGTGCCAGCAGCTTAGTGAGGGGATACGAGCAGTACTTC
TRBJ2-7	TRBD1	-	TRBV4-1	CASSQSQGQGAPRYF	TGCGCCAGCAGCCAGTCTCAGGGACAGGGGGCGCCGCGGTACTTC
TRBJ2-5	-	-	TRBV7-6	CASSLSGVLPGGKETQYF	TGTGCCAGCAGCCTCAGTGGTGTGTTGCCAGGCGGAAAAGAGACCCAGTACTTC
TRBJ2-5	-	-	TRBV27	CASTTGTQYF	TGTGCCAGCACTACCGGGACCCAGTACTTC